Listed here is a single T cell receptor (beta chain). Its antigen is currently not known. There are no base qualities to consult, and no much larger clone falls within one base. What this sample's time point label stands for: cells obtained before transplantation from donor or recipient. CD3+CD4+ and CD3+CD8+ populations were FACS-sorted from unstimulated pre-transplant donor and recipient cells taken from spleen or lymph nodes. These data are taken from a study of graft-versus-host responses after intestinal transplantation (dated by TCRdb to the early 2020s). For the study in its entirety: Recipients received multivisceral, liver-intestinal, or isolated intestinal transplants. Bulk TCR-beta CDR3 sequencing was used to track graft-versus-host and host-versus-graft alloreactive T cell clones in the graft, circulation and bone marrow after intestinal transplantation. A cohort of 24 intestinal transplant recipients, including one retransplant, was enrolled, and 3 patients lacking pretransplant specimens were excluded. To identify alloreactive clones, pre-transplant mixed lymphocyte reaction products were sequenced and then compared with unstimulated pre-transplant donor and recipient T cells. Rather than being sequenced by the commercial service, samples from a few later patients were sequenced in-house on an Illumina MiSeq and processed with MiXCR. Donor T cell macrochimerism was defined as a peak of at least 4% donor T cells among recipient peripheral blood mononuclear cells. Anti-thymocyte globulin induction was given to all recipients, followed by maintenance tacrolimus and steroids for approximately three years. Overall study outcomes, separate from this receptor: Patients with donor T cell macrochimerism had high GvH to HvG T cell clonal ratios in their allografts. Conclusions were limited by the relatively low number and heterogeneity of intestinal transplant patients. GvH clones were detected in recipient bone marrow, and some appeared earlier in ileal mucosa or blood, consistent with an intestinal mucosal origin. Early after transplant, peak levels of circulating GvH clones were associated with declines in HvG clones.

The library was prepared using the immunoSEQ multiplex PCR assay. For most patients, genomic DNA was isolated with the Qiagen DNeasy Blood and Tissue Kit and sent frozen to Adaptive Biotechnologies for TCR sequencing. For most patients, high-throughput TCR-beta CDR3 sequencing of genomic DNA was performed by Adaptive Biotechnologies. Processing in the source paper ran as follows. Adaptive's ImmunoSEQ software supplied the TCR sequencing data for 18 patients, while MiXCR and VDJtools were used to process a few other patients. To correct CD4 versus CD8 sorting errors, any sequence found in both subsets at a frequency ratio below 5:1 was removed. Because the origin of CDR3 nucleotide sequences shared between donor and recipient could not be assigned, those sequences were removed. To be classed as alloreactive, a clone needed at least 2-fold expansion over unstimulated cells and a minimum CFSE-low frequency of 0.002% (template counts) or 0.001% (read counts). Clones were considered mappable if detected in sequenced pre-transplant spleen, lymph node, or MLR CFSE-low populations of the donor or recipient. The cumulative frequency of alloreactive clones was calculated as a percentage of all sequences, weighted by copy number. This is the immuneACCESS table as TCRdb keeps it, with only in-frame sequences that have V and J called. A part of the clones is gone; compared with another copy, unresolved V genes explain less than half, and the rest is unexplained. V and J calls and clone size are copied from that table; D and trimming were computed from the DNA. The sample data list about 120,000 clones, and about nine tenths of these were observed just once. The ten largest clones represent roughly 0.2% of the sample.

This receptor was obtained from a human donor who received an intestinal transplant. Sequenced material: unstimulated CD4+ T cells sorted from spleen or lymph node cells, taken before intestinal transplant.

The encoded CDR3 is CATSNSGRAYEQYF. Read as DNA, the sequence is TGTGCCACCAGCAATAGCGGGAGGGCCTACGAGCAGTACTTC. The chain is encoded by TRBV15 joined to TRBJ2-7; TRBD2 lines up with 11 middle nucleotides. The germline V gene (reference sequence) supplies CDR1 LNHNV and CDR2 YYDKDF. At the junction V is shortened by 4 bases and J by 2 bases; bases outside the gene matches: 1. CDR3 length: 14 amino acids, cysteine to phenylalanine. The DNA shown is the 42-base CDR3, in frame from base 1.